This TCR beta chain was observed in a study of CD4 T cells in relation to SARS-CoV-2 and coronaviruses. Overall study: TCR beta CDR3s were sequenced after 10-day antigen culture of PBMCs. Whole-study results and caveats: Roughly 65% of donors had memory CD4+ clonotypes crossrecognizing SARS-CoV-2 and common cold coronavirus spike.

The unexposed donors gave CD4+ T cells in about 2010-2019, prior to COVID-19. The cells were cultured for around ten days before CD4+ T cells were isolated. The CDR3 runs 13 residues. Per the germline V gene, CDR1 is MGHRA and CDR2 is YSYEKL. V trimming: 4 bases; J trimming: 8 bases; junction bases outside the gene matches: 6. Profiled with immunoSEQ multiplex PCR; TCRdb holds only in-frame clones, not every one. The table has some 15,000 clones, about 80% seen once. Comments on this clone: Antigen unknown.

Sequencing was done on a sample of CD4+ T cells from PBMCs, cultured in vitro. The sequence derives from a human donor in good health. The chain is built from TRBV4-1 and TRBJ1-2, with 8 bases fitting TRBD1. Here the CDR3 reads CASSLESGGGYTF. The CDR3 DNA is TGCGCCAGCAGCCTTGAGTCAGGGGGCGGCTACACCTTC.